The rows below give T cell receptor beta chains drawn from one sample of a study of cytomegalovirus exposure and HLA in healthy donors. Libraries were prepared by immunoSEQ multiplex PCR; TCRdb keeps only in-frame clonotypes and omits some of them. The sample carries 150,000 to 200,000 clones, roughly 77% recorded once. What was sequenced was PBMCs. The receptors shown here come from a woman in her late teens or twenties in good health and CMV-seronegative. Both conserved end residues are part of each CDR3. Each record gives: J gene, V gene, CDR3 protein.

TRBJ1-4,TRBV18,CASSISQGGLNEKLFF
TRBJ1-4,TRBV11-2,CASSLQGVANEKLFF
TRBJ1-6,TRBV5-1,CASSLPDIAPLHF
TRBJ1-1,TRBV19,CASSYWTGNEAFF
TRBJ1-1,TRBV9,CASSPPTGNTEAFF
TRBJ1-1,TRBV7-9,CASSLFEGDTEAFF
TRBJ2-3,TRBV5-6,CASSGGTGIGPYF
TRBJ2-5,TRBV6-6,CASSYAGPRSETQYF
TRBJ2-7,TRBV11-1,CASSAGTGHYEQYF
TRBJ2-7,TRBV6-1,CASSLTVYSYEQYF
-,TRBV18,CASSLRDRVNEQYF
TRBJ1-5,TRBV19,CASSIASRASKQPQHF
TRBJ2-1,TRBV15,CATRAGVSEQFF
TRBJ2-7,TRBV11-2,CASSPIAGALYEQYF
TRBJ1-4,TRBV7-9,CASSGGSPNEKLFF
TRBJ2-1,TRBV6-4,CASSPYAGGPGNEQFF
TRBJ1-2,TRBV10-3,CATAGEAQNDGYTF
TRBJ2-1,TRBV6-6,CASSHPGTGFNEQFF
TRBJ2-3,TRBV6-4,CASSATSGESTDTQYF
TRBJ2-5,TRBV11-2,CASSLAEREEETQYF
TRBJ2-2,TRBV6-5,CASSYSYALYTGELFF
TRBJ1-5,TRBV11-2,CASSLAPFEPQHF
TRBJ1-6,TRBV18,CASSPQRVTYNSPLHF
TRBJ1-1,TRBV9,CASSPPWTEEAFF
TRBJ2-6,TRBV28,CASSITGTGGFPGANVLTF
TRBJ1-5,TRBV18,CASSALGTGNQPQHF
TRBJ1-5,TRBV5-8,CASSPGHSNQPQHF
TRBJ2-5,TRBV2,CASSEGAAETQYF
TRBJ2-1,TRBV7-9,CASSPRRTSIYNEQFF
TRBJ1-5,TRBV29-1,CSAIGEGNQPQHF
TRBJ1-2,TRBV6-6,CASSRHSILADTF
TRBJ1-5,TRBV10-3,CATGQGPNQPQHF
TRBJ2-7,TRBV13,CASSSRTSASYEQYF
TRBJ2-7,TRBV7-2,CASSYIRGVGYEQYF
TRBJ2-7,TRBV18,CASSPTSLGAVNEQYF
TRBJ2-5,TRBV11-2,CASSSGGGGTQYF
TRBJ1-1,TRBV2,CASRREQTLSAEAFF
TRBJ1-1,TRBV19,CASSPQGADEAFF
TRBJ2-1,TRBV4-1,CASSQDRGILYNEQFF
TRBJ2-3,TRBV5-1,CASSLMGQGSLAVDTQYF
TRBJ1-1,TRBV5-1,CASSDGQLNTEAFF
TRBJ2-3,TRBV19,CASSIGLAGVGNTDTQYF
TRBJ2-7,TRBV5-5,CASSSQTGLEQYF
TRBJ2-1,TRBV5-1,CASSLAGEGYNEQFF
TRBJ1-4,TRBV2,CASSAEGGEKLFF
TRBJ2-1,TRBV27,CASSLFPPDSGGAGNEQFF
TRBJ2-1,TRBV28,CASISRLGLAGHNEQFF
TRBJ1-2,TRBV29-1,CSVGESTDYGYTF
TRBJ1-3,TRBV6-5,CASSPAISGNTIYF
TRBJ1-2,TRBV6-5,CASRRQGATNYGYTF
TRBJ1-5,TRBV7-8,CASTLAPGVNQPQHF